The 3 T cell receptor beta chains below were found in one sample sequenced in a study of T cells in women clearing cervical HPV infection. Some clones are missing from TCRdb's copy, which holds only in-frame ones; the method was immunoSEQ multiplex PCR. This listing includes roughly 50,000 clones. Sample: blood buffy coat. These receptors all stem from a woman aged 18 to 75 with a cervical HPV16 infection that either progressed to CIN3+ or cleared (not recorded which).

On this clone: The read finishes 3 residues shy of the CDR3 end, and the germline J gene is used to complete it. The chain carries TRBV19 and TRBJ1-5; the match to TRBD1 covers 10 bases. The CDR3 extends over 15 amino acids. With V trimmed by 8 bases and J by 2 bases, 6 bases remained unmatched. Per germline, CDR1 LNHDA and CDR2 SQIVND (reference sequence). CDR3 residues: CASVDRGRGNQPQHF. The CDR3 bases that were read are TGTGCCAGTGTCGACAGGGGGCGAGGCAATCAGCCC.

As concerns this clone: The CDR3 extends 3 residues past the end of the read, so its final part is completed from the germline J gene. This sequence joins TRBV7-2 and TRBJ2-7; possibly TRBD2 for D (6 bases). The V gene's germline CDR1 is SGHTA and CDR2 FQGNSA. The CDR3 is made up of 13 amino acids. V lost 6 bases, J lost 1 base, and 10 bases lay in between. The CDR3 loop is CASRGGTSYEQYF. The sequenced CDR3 bases are TGTGCCAGCAGGGGCGGGACTTCCTACGAG.

Note on this clone: The CDR3 is cut off 3 residues early in the read; its end comes from the germline J gene. This rearrangement joins TRBV7-2 to TRBJ2-4; no clear D. The germline V and J ends were trimmed by 2 bases and 0 bases, with 5 bases remaining between them. CDR3 length: 14 residues. Germline CDR1 SGHTA, CDR2 FQGNSA. The CDR3 sequence: CASSLRLAKNIQYF. The covered CDR3 bases are TGTGCCAGCAGCTTAAGGCTAGCCAAAAACATT.